This T cell receptor (beta chain) originates from a study of blood T cell repertoires in COVID-19. About the research overall: Samples of COVID-19 (acute and convalescent) were obtained from the United States, Italy and Spain. In each case, the material was cDNA or gDNA derived from T cells, B-cell-depleted T cells, or PBMCs.

Per the study methods: Amplification of reference gene primers provided the estimated nucleated cell counts. Assay used: immunoSEQ multiplex PCR; TCRdb lists only in-frame clones, some missing. V, J and clone size are those of that table, while D and trimming were read from the DNA. The sample includes roughly 150,000 clones, approximately 80% of them seen just once. Germline V gives CDR1 SGHTA, CDR2 FQGTGA. The CDR3 runs to 15 residues. Trimming shortened V by 3 bases and J by 0 bases, and 11 bases separated the two germline ends. The source is a woman aged 45-65 years with acute or convalescent COVID-19. The V call is TRBV7-3, the J call TRBJ2-5; weak D call: TRBD2 (6 bases). The sequencing sample was made of peripheral blood. DNA for the CDR3: TGTGCCAGCAGCTTGGGTCCTAGCGACCAAGAGACCCAGTACTTC. Translation gives CASSLGPSDQETQYF.